This T cell receptor beta chain originates from a study of blood T cell repertoires in COVID-19. Looking at the study overall: Acute-phase and convalescent COVID-19 samples originated in the United States, Italy and Spain. PBMCs, B-cell-depleted T cells, or T cells were the source of the cDNA or gDNA that made up the material.

This clone was detected a few times. In the source study's methods: It was from reference gene primer amplification that nucleated cell counts were estimated. This table comes from immunoSEQ multiplex PCR, and its TCRdb copy is limited to in-frame clones, with some not included. V and J calls and clone size follow that table, whereas D and trimming were derived from the DNA. Of over 100,000 clones in the sample, over 70% were seen once. CDR1 MNHEY and CDR2 SVGAGI come from the germline V gene. The CDR3 sequence is 14 residues long. The ends lost 6 bases at V and 3 bases at J; junction bases unmatched: 6.

The J gene is TRBJ1-1, the V gene TRBV6-5; 8 bases map to TRBD1. The clonotype was recovered from a man in his forties or fifties with active COVID-19. Material: peripheral blood. The CDR3, as DNA: TGTGCCAGCAGCTCCCAGGGGGCGTACACTGAAGCTTTCTTT. Protein sequence: CASSSQGAYTEAFF.